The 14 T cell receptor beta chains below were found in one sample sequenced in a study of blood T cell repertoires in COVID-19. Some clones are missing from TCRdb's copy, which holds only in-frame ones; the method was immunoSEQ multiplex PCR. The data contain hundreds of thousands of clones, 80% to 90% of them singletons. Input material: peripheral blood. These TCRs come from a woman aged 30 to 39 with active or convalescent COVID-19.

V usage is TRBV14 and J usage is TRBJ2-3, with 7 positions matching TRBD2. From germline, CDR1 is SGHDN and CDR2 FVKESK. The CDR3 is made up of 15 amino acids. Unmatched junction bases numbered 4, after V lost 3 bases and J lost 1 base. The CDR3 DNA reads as TGTGCCAGCAGCCATAGCGGGTATGGCACAGATACGCAGTATTTT. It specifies CASSHSGYGTDTQYF.

CDR3 nucleotide sequence: TGTGCCAGCAGCCGAACTAGCGGGGTTTACAATGAGCAGTTCTTC. The encoded protein is CASSRTSGVYNEQFF. The rearrangement links TRBV28 to TRBJ2-1, with 10 bases identical to TRBD2. Germline lookup yields CDR1 MDHEN and CDR2 SYDVKM. The CDR3 length is 15 residues. V lost 6 bases, J lost 4 bases, and 6 bases stayed unmatched.

The DNA for the CDR3 is TGTGCCAGCCACGGACAGGGGGAGGTAGCTTTCTTT. Translation gives CASHGQGEVAFF. This rearrangement joins TRBV19 to TRBJ1-1; 10 bases agree with TRBD1. Per the germline V gene, CDR1 is LNHDA and CDR2 is SQIVND (reference sequence). V shed 9 bases and J 10 bases; nucleotides not matched to a gene: 8. This CDR3 is 12 amino acids long.

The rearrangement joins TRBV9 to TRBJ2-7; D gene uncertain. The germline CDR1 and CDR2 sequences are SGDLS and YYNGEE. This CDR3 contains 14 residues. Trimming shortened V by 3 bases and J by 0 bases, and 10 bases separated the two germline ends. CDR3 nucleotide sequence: TGTGCCAGCAGCGCCGGTCCTAGCTCCTACGAGCAGTACTTC. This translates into CASSAGPSSYEQYF.

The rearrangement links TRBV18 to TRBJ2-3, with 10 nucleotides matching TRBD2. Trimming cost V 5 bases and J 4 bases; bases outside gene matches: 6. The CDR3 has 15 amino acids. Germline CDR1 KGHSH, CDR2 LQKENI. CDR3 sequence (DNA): TGTGCCAGCTCATCCCAGCGGGGGGGCCCAGATACGCAGTATTTT. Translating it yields CASSSQRGGPDTQYF.

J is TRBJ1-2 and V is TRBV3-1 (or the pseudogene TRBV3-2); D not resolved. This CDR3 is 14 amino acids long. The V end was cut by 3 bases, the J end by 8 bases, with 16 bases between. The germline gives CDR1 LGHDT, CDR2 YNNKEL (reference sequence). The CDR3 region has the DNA TGTGCCAGCAGCCAGGGCGAAGTAGTTCCGGGCTACACCTTC. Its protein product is CASSQGEVVPGYTF.

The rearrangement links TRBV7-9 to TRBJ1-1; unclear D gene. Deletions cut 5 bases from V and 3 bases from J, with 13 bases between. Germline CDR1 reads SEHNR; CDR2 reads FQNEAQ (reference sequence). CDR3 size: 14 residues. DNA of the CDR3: TGTGCCAGCAGCGTTACTCCCGTACACACTGAAGCTTTCTTT. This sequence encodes CASSVTPVHTEAFF.

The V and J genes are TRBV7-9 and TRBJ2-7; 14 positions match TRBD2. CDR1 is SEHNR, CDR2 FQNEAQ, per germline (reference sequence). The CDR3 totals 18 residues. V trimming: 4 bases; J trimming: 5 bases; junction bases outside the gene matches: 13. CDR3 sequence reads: CASSSSGTSGSLVHEQYF. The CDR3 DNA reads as TGTGCCAGCAGCTCCTCCGGGACTAGCGGGAGTTTAGTCCACGAGCAGTACTTC. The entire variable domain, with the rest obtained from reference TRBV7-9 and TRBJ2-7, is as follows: DTGVSQNPRHKITKRGQNVTFRCDPISEHNRLYWYRQTLGQGPEFLTYFQNEAQLEKSRLLSDRFSAERPKGSFSTLEIQRTEQGDSAMYLCASSSSGTSGSLVHEQYFGPGTRLTVT.

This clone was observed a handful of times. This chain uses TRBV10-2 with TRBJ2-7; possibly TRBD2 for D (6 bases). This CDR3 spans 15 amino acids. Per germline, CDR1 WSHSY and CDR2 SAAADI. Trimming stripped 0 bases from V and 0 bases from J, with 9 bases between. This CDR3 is CASSESSTSSYEQYF. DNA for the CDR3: TGCGCCAGCAGTGAGTCCTCGACTAGCTCCTACGAGCAGTACTTC.

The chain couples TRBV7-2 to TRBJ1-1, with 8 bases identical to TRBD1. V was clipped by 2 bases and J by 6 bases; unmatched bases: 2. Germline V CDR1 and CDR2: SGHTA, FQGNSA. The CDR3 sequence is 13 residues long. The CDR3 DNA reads TGTGCCAGCAGCTTACTACAGGGGGCTGAAGCTTTCTTT. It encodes CASSLLQGAEAFF. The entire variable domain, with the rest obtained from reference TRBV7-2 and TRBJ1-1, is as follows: GAGVSQSPSNKVTEKGKDVELRCDPISGHTALYWYRQSLGQGLEFLIYFQGNSAPDKSGLPSDRFSAERTGGSVSTLTIQRTQQEDSAVYLCASSLLQGAEAFFGQGTRLTVV.

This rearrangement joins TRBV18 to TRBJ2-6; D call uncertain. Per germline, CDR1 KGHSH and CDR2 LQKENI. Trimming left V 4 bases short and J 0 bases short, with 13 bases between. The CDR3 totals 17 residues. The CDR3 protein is CASSLFAPSSGANVLTF. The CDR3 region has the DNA TGTGCCAGCTCACTCTTTGCGCCGAGCTCTGGGGCCAACGTCCTGACTTTC.

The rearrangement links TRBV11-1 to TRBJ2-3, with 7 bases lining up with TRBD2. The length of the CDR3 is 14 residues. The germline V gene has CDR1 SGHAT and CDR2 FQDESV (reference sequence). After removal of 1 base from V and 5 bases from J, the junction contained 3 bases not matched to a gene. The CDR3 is CASSLERGRDTQYF. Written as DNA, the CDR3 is TGTGCCAGCAGCTTAGAGCGCGGGAGAGATACGCAGTATTTT.

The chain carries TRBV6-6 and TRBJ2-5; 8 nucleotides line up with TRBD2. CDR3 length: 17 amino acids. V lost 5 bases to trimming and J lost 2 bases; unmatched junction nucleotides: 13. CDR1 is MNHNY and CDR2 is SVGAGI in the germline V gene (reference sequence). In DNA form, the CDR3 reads TGTGCCAGCAGTCCCTTTTTGGCGGCGGGAGGACAAGAGACCCAGTACTTC. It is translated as CASSPFLAAGGQETQYF.

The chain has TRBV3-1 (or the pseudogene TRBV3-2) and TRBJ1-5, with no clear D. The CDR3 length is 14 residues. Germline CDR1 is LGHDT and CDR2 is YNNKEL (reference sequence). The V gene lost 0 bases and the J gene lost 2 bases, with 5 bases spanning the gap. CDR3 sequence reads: CASSQDLGNQPQHF. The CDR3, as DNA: TGTGCCAGCAGCCAAGATCTAGGCAATCAGCCCCAGCATTTT.